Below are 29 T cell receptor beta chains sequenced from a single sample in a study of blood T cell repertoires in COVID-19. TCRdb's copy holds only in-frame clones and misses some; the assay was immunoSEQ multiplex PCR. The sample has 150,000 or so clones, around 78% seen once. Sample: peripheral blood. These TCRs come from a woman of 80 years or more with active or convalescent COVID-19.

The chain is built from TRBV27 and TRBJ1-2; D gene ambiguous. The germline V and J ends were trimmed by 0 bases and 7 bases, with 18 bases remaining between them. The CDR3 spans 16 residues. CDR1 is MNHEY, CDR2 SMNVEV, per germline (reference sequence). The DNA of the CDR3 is TGTGCCAGCAGTTTATCGTTGCTTAGGACCGAGGGTGGCTACACCTTC. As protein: CASSLSLLRTEGGYTF.

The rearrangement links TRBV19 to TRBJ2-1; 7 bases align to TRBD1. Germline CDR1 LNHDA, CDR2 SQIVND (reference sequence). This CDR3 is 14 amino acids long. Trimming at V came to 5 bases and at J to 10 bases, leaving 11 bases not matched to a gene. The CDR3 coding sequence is TGTGCCAGTAGTCCGAGGACTGGGACAGAGGAGCAGTTCTTC. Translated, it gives CASSPRTGTEEQFF.

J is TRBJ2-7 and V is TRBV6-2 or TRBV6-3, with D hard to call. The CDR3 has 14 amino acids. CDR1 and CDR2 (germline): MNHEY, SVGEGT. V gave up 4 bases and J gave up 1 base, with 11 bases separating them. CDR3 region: CASSSPTISYEQYF. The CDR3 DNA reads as TGTGCCAGCAGTTCACCGACAATTTCCTACGAGCAGTACTTC.

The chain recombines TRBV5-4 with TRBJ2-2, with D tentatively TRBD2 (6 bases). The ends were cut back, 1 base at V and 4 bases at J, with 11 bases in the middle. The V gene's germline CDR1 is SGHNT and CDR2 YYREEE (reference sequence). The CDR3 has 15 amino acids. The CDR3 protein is CASSLSGGGTGELFF. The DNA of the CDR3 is TGTGCCAGCAGCTTGTCTGGGGGAGGCACCGGGGAGCTGTTTTTT.

CDR3 residues: CATSRPGLRNTGELFF. As DNA, the CDR3 is TGTGCCACCAGCAGGCCGGGACTCCGGAACACCGGGGAGCTGTTTTTT. This rearrangement joins TRBV15 to TRBJ2-2, with TRBD2 as a possible D gene (6 bases). This CDR3 contains 16 residues. Trimming took off 3 bases at V and 1 base at J, with 12 bases between the two ends. Germline CDR1 reads LNHNV; CDR2 reads YYDKDF (reference sequence).

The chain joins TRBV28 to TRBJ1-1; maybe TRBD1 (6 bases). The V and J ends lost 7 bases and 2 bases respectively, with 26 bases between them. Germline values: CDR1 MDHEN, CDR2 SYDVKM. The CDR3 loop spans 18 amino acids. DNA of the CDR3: TGTGCCAGCAAACACTTGGGGGGGGCAGGGAAACGAAACACTGAAGCTTTCTTT. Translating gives CASKHLGGAGKRNTEAFF.

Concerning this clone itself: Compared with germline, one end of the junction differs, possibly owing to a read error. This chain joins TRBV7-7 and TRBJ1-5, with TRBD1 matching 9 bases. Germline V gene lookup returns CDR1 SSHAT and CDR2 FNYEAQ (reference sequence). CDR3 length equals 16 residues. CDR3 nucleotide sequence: TGTGCTAGCAGCCAAGACCGGGACAGGGCTCATCAGCCCCAGCATTTT. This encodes CASSQDRDRAHQPQHF. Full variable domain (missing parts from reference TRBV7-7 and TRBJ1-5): GAGVSQSPRYKVTKRGQDVTLRCDPISSHATLYWYQQALGQGPEFLTYFNYEAQPDKSGLPSDRFSAERPEGSISTLTIQRTEQRDSAMYRCASSQDRDRAHQPQHFGDGTRLSIL.

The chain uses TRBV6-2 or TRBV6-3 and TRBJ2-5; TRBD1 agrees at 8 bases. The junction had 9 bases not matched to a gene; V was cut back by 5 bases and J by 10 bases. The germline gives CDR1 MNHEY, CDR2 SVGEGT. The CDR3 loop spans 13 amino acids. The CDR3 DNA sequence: TGTGCCAGCAGTCTACCGGGACAGGTCGGCCAGTACTTC. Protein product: CASSLPGQVGQYF.

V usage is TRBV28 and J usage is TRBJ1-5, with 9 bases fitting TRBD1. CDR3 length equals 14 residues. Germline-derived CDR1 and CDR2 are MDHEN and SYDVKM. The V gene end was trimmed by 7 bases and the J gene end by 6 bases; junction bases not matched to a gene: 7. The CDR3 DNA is TGTGCCAGCACTCCACTGGACAGGGGTCAGCCCCAGCATTTT. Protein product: CASTPLDRGQPQHF.

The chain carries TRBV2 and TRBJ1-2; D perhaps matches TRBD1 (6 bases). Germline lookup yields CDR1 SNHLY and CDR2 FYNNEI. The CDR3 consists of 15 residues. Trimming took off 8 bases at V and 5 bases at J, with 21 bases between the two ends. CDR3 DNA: TGTGCCAGCTCTTTGGGCGGGGGGCAGCAGTATGGCTACACCTTC. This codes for CASSLGGGQQYGYTF.

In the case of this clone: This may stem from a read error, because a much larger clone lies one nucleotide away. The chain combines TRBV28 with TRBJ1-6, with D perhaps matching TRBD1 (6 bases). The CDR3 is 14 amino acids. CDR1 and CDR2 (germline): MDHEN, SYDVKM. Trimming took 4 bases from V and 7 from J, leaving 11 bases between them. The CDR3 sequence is CASSWNRDNSPLHF. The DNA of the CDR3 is TGTGCCAGCAGTTGGAACAGGGACAATTCACCCCTCCACTTT. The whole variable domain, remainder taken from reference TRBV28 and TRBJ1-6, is DVKVTQSSRYLVKRTGEKVFLECVQDMDHENMFWYRQDPGLGLRLIYFSYDVKMKEKGDIPEGYSVSREKKERFSLILESASTNQTSMYLCASSWNRDNSPLHFGNGTRLTVT.

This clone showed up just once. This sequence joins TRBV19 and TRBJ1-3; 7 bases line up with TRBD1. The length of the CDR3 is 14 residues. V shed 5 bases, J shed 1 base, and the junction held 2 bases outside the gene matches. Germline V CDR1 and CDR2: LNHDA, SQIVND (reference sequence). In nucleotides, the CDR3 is TGTGCCAGTAGTGTGACAGGGTCTGGAAACACCATATATTTT. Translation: CASSVTGSGNTIYF.

The CDR3 region has the DNA TGTGCCAGCAGTGAGGGACAGGGGGCGCCTAATTCACCCCTCCACTTT. It specifies CASSEGQGAPNSPLHF. This chain uses TRBV6-1 with TRBJ1-6, with 12 nucleotides matching TRBD1. This CDR3 has 16 amino acids. Germline V gene sequence: CDR1 MNHNS, CDR2 SASEGT. The junction had 3 bases not matched to a gene; V was cut back by 3 bases and J by 6 bases.

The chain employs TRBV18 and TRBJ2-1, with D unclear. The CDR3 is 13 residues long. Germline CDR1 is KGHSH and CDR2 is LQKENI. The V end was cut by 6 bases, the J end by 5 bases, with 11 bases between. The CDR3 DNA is TGTGCCAGCTCCGAGTCTAGAGACAATGAGCAGTTCTTC. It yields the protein CASSESRDNEQFF. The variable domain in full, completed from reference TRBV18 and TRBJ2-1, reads NAGVMQNPRHLVRRRGQEARLRCSPMKGHSHVYWYRQLPEEGLKFMVYLQKENIIDESGMPKERFSAEFPKEGPSILRIQQVVRGDSAAYFCASSESRDNEQFFGPGTRLTVL.

CDR3 loop: CASSRKGLFGTDTQYF. CDR3 coding DNA: TGCGCCAGCAGTCGTAAGGGACTATTCGGCACAGATACGCAGTATTTT. J is TRBJ2-3 and V is TRBV23-1; the match to TRBD2 covers 7 bases. TRBV23-1 is recorded as an ORF, its role being uncertain. This CDR3 contains 16 residues. V was clipped by 4 bases and J by 1 base; unmatched bases: 8.

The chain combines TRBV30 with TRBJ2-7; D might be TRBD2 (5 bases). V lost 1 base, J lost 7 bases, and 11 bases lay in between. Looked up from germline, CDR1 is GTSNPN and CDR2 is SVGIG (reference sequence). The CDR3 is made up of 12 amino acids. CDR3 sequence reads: CAWSARGLEQYF. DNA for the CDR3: TGTGCCTGGAGTGCTCGGGGTTTGGAGCAGTACTTC. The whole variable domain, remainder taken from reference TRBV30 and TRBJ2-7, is SQTIHQWPATLVQPVGSPLSLECTVEGTSNPNLYWYRQAAGRGLQLLFYSVGIGQISSEVPQNLSASRPQDRQFILSSKKLLLSDSGFYLCAWSARGLEQYFGPGTRLTVT.

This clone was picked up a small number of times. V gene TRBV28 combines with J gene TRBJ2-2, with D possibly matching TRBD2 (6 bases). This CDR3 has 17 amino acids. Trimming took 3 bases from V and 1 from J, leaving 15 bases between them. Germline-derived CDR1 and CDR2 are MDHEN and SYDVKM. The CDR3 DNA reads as TGTGCCAGCAGTTTCAGGCTGGTCGGGGGGAACACCGGGGAGCTGTTTTTT. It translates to CASSFRLVGGNTGELFF. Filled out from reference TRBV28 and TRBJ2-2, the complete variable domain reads DVKVTQSSRYLVKRTGEKVFLECVQDMDHENMFWYRQDPGLGLRLIYFSYDVKMKEKGDIPEGYSVSREKKERFSLILESASTNQTSMYLCASSFRLVGGNTGELFFGEGSRLTVL.

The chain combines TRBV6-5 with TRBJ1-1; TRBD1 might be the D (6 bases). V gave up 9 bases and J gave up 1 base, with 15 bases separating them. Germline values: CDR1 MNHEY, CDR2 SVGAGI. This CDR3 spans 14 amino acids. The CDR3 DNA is TGTGCCAGTCGGACTGGACAGCCGAACACTGAAGCTTTCTTT. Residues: CASRTGQPNTEAFF.

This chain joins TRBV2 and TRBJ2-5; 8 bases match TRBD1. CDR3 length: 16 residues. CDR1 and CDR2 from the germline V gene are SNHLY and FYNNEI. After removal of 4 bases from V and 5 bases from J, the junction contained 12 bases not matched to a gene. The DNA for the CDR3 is TGTGCCAGCAGTGTGGGGACAGGTATTACGGGGGAGACCCAGTACTTC. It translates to CASSVGTGITGETQYF. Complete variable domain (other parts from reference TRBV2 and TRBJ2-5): EPEVTQTPSHQVTQMGQEVILRCVPISNHLYFYWYRQILGQKVEFLVSFYNNEISEKSEIFDDQFSVERPDGSNFTLKIRSTKLEDSAMYFCASSVGTGITGETQYFGPGTRLLVL.

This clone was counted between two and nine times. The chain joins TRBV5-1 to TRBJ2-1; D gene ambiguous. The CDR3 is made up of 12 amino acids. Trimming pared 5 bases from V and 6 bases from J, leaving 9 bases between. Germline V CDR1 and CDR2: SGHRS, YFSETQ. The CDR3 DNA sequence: TGCGCCAGCAGTCGAAACGGCAATGAGCAGTTCTTC. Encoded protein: CASSRNGNEQFF.

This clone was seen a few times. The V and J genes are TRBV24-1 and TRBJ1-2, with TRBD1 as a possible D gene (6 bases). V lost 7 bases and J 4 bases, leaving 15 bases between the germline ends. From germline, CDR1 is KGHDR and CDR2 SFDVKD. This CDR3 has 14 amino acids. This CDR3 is CATSSGGQSYGYTF. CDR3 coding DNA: TGTGCCACCAGCTCGGGGGGCCAAAGCTATGGCTACACCTTC.

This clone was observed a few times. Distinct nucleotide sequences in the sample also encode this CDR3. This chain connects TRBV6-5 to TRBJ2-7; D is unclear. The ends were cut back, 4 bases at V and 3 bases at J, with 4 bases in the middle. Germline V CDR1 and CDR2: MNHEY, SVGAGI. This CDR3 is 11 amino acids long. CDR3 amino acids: CASSSLYEQYF. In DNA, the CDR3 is TGTGCCAGCAGTTCCCTCTACGAGCAGTACTTC.

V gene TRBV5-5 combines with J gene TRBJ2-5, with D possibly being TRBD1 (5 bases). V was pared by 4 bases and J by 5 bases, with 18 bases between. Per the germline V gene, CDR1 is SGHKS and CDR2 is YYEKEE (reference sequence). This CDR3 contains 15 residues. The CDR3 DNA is TGTGCCAGCAGCCCGTGGCCGCAGGGAATCGAGACCCAGTACTTC. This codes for CASSPWPQGIETQYF.

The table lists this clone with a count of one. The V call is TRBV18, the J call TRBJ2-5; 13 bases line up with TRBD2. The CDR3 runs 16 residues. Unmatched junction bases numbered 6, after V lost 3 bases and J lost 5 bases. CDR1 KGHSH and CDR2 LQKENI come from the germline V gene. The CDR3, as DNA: TGTGCCAGCTCACCCCGTGGACTAGCGGGGGTTGAGACCCAGTACTTC. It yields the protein CASSPRGLAGVETQYF.

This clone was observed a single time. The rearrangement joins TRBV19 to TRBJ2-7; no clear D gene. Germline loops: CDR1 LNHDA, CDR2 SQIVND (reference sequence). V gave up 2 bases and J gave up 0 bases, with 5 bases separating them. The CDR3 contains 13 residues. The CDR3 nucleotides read TGTGCCAGTAGTATATCGTTCTCCTACGAGCAGTACTTC. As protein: CASSISFSYEQYF. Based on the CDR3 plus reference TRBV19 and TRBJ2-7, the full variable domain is DGGITQSPKYLFRKEGQNVTLSCEQNLNHDAMYWYRQDPGQGLRLIYYSQIVNDFQKGDIAEGYSVSREKKESFPLTVTSAQKNPTAFYLCASSISFSYEQYFGPGTRLTVT.

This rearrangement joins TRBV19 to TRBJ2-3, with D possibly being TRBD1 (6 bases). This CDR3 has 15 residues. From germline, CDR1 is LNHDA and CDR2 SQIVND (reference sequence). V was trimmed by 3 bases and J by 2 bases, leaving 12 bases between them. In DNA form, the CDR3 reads TGTGCCAGTAGTATTTCGACAGGTTACACAGATACGCAGTATTTT. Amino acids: CASSISTGYTDTQYF.

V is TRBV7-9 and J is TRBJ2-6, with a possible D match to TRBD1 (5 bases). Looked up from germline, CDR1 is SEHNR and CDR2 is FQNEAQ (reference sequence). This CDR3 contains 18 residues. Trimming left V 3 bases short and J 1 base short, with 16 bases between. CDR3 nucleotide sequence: TGTGCCAGCAGCTTCACTTTACAGGCTGGTTCTGGGGCCAACGTCCTGACTTTC. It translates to CASSFTLQAGSGANVLTF.

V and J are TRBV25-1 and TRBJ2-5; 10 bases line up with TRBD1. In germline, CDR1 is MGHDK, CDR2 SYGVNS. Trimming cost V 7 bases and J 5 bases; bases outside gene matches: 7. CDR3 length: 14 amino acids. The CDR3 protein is CASTETGGAETQYF. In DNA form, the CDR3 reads TGTGCCAGCACGGAGACAGGGGGCGCGGAGACCCAGTACTTC.

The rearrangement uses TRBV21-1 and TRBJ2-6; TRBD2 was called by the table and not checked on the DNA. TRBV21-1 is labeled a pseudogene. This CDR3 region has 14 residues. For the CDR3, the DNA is TGTGCCAGCCGGGACTTGTCTGGGGCCAACGTCCTGACTTTC. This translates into CASRDLSGANVLTF.